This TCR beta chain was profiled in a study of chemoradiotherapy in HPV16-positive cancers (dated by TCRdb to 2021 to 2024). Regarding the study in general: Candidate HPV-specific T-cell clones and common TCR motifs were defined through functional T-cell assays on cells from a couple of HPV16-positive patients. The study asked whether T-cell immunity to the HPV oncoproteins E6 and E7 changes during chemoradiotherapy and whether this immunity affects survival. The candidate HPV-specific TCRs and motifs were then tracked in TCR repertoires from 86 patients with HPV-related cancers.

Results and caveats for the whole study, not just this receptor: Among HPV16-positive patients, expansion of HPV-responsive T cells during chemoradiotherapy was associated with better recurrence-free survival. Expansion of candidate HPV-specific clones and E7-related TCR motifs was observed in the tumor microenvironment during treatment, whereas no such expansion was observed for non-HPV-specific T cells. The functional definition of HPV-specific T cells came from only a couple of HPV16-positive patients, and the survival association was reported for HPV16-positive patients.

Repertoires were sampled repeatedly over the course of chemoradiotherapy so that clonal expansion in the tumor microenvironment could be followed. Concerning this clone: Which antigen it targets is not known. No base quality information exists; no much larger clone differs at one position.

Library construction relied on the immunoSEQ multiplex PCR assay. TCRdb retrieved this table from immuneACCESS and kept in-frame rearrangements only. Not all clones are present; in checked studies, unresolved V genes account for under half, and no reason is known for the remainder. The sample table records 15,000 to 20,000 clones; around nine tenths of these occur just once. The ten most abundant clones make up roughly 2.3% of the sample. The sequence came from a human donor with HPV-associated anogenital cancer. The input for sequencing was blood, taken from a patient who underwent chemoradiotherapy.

The CDR3 protein sequence reads: CASSLLTSGSNEQFF. The DNA sequence reads TGTGCCAGCAGTTTGCTAACTAGCGGGAGCAATGAGCAGTTCTTC. The V gene is TRBV6-1 and the J gene is TRBJ2-1; TRBD2 agrees with 11 junctional bases. Taken from cysteine to phenylalanine, the CDR3 has 15 residues. CDR3 DNA is the only sequence kept; it has 45 bases, read in frame from the first base. From a lookup of the germline V gene, CDR1 and CDR2 are MNHNS and SASEGT. Germline trimming amounts to 5 bases on V and 6 bases on J, with 6 as the count of junction bases outside the gene matches.